A selection of T cell receptor beta chains follows, all from one sample in a study of blood T cell repertoires in COVID-19. Sequencing was performed with immunoSEQ multiplex PCR; in TCRdb, only in-frame clones are kept and a portion is missing. The table includes around 82,000 clones, more than 80% detected once. The sequenced material came from peripheral blood. The receptors shown here come from a human donor in a cohort sampled during active COVID-19. The CDR3 runs from the conserved cysteine through the conserved F or W. The D gene is left open where the match is weak. Size is omitted from some rows. Given values are once, few, many or a class for expanded clones.

d_call	clone_size	v_call	j_call	cdr3_aa	cdr3_nt
TRBD1	NA	TRBV30	TRBJ2-2	CAWYSDRENTGELFF	TGTGCCTGGTACTCCGACAGGGAGAACACCGGGGAGCTGTTTTTT
TRBD1	NA	TRBV5-1	TRBJ2-2	CASSAQGAPNTGELFF	TGCGCCAGCAGCGCTCAGGGGGCGCCGAACACCGGGGAGCTGTTTTTT
NA	NA	TRBV18	TRBJ1-5	CASSPSSGQPQHF	TGTGCCAGCTCACCATCGTCAGGTCAGCCCCAGCATTTT
TRBD1	NA	TRBV6-5	TRBJ1-4	CASSVGQATNEKLFF	TGTGCCAGCAGCGTAGGACAGGCAACTAATGAAAAACTGTTTTTT
TRBD1	NA	TRBV30	TRBJ1-3	CASIPDRVAGNTIYF	TGTGCCTCAATTCCTGACAGGGTGGCCGGAAACACCATATATTTT
TRBD2	NA	TRBV5-1	TRBJ2-2	CASSKRGGGSNTGELFF	TGCGCCAGCAGCAAGCGCGGCGGGGGGTCGAACACCGGGGAGCTGTTTTTT
NA	NA	TRBV4-2	TRBJ1-3	CASSQEATYSGNTIYF	TGTGCCAGCAGCCAAGAGGCCACATACTCTGGAAACACCATATATTTT
NA	NA	TRBV21-1	TRBJ1-2	CASSTPPRGYGYTF	TGTGCCAGCAGCACCCCCCCCCGAGGCTATGGCTACACCTTC
TRBD1	NA	TRBV3-1/TRBV3-2	TRBJ2-5	CASSQQGAETQYF	TGTGCCAGCAGCCAACAGGGGGCCGAGACCCAGTACTTC
NA	NA	TRBV9	TRBJ2-1	CASSSQGSSYNEQFF	TGTGCCAGCAGTTCCCAGGGGAGCTCCTACAATGAGCAGTTCTTC
TRBD1	NA	TRBV9	TRBJ2-5	CASSPQGAVQETQYF	TGTGCCAGCAGCCCCCAGGGGGCCGTCCAAGAGACCCAGTACTTC
NA	NA	TRBV18	TRBJ1-1	CASSLLDKMNTEAFF	TGTGCCAGCTCACTATTGGACAAAATGAACACTGAAGCTTTCTTT
NA	NA	TRBV7-9	TRBJ2-2	CASSKDRGTGELFF	TGTGCCAGCAGTAAAGACAGAGGCACCGGGGAGCTGTTTTTT
TRBD1	NA	TRBV20-1	TRBJ1-2	CSARDREGYTF	TGCAGTGCTAGGGACAGGGAAGGCTACACCTTC
TRBD2	NA	TRBV6-5	TRBJ2-7	CASSPAGVYEQYF	TGTGCCAGCAGCCCAGCGGGGGTGTACGAGCAGTACTTC
TRBD2	NA	TRBV19	TRBJ2-3	CASRKLGTSGDSDTQYF	TGTGCCAGTAGGAAACTCGGGACTAGCGGGGACTCAGATACGCAGTATTTT
NA	NA	TRBV3-1/TRBV3-2	TRBJ1-2	CASSQDLRVGGGYTF	TGTGCCAGCAGCCAAGATCTACGGGTCGGGGGTGGCTACACCTTC
TRBD1	NA	TRBV7-9	TRBJ2-7	CASSSNQGTASSYEQYF	TGTGCCAGCAGCTCCAACCAAGGGACAGCCAGCTCCTACGAGCAGTACTTC
TRBD1	NA	TRBV19	TRBJ2-7	CASSIHAGTDFYEQYF	TGTGCCAGTAGTATACATGCCGGGACAGACTTCTACGAGCAGTACTTC
TRBD1	NA	TRBV6-5	TRBJ2-7	CASRQGGSYEQYF	TGTGCCAGCAGACAGGGGGGTTCTTACGAGCAGTACTTC
TRBD1	NA	TRBV19	TRBJ1-2	CASSGTGGGHGYTF	TGTGCCAGTAGTGGCACAGGGGGCGGACATGGCTACACCTTC
NA	NA	TRBV6-6	TRBJ1-5	CASSYSPRSGRVHF	TGTGCCAGCAGTTACTCCCCCCGCTCCGGTCGTGTGCATTTT
TRBD2	NA	TRBV2	TRBJ2-5	CASNRGEETQYF	TGTGCCAGCAACCGGGGGGAAGAGACCCAGTACTTC
TRBD2	once	TRBV19	TRBJ2-3	CASSISAGGSDTQYF	TGTGCCAGTAGTATCTCAGCGGGGGGCTCAGATACGCAGTATTTT
NA	NA	TRBV30	TRBJ1-2	CAWSVGNIAGYTF	TGTGCCTGGAGTGTAGGCAATATAGCTGGCTACACCTTC
NA	NA	TRBV2	TRBJ1-4	CASQESGVPNEKLFF	TGTGCCAGTCAAGAGTCGGGGGTACCTAATGAAAAACTGTTTTTT
NA	NA	TRBV19	TRBJ2-3	CASSIDPGGNTQYF	TGTGCCAGTAGTATAGATCCGGGCGGGAATACGCAGTATTTT
TRBD2	NA	TRBV29-1	TRBJ2-5	CSVGAGGFQETQYF	TGCAGCGTGGGAGCGGGGGGGTTCCAAGAGACCCAGTACTTC
NA	NA	TRBV11-2	TRBJ2-5	CASSLVGGGQETQYF	TGTGCCAGCAGCTTGGTGGGAGGGGGCCAAGAGACCCAGTACTTC
TRBD2	few	TRBV5-4	TRBJ2-7	CASSYGTSGGYEQYF	TGTGCCAGCAGCTACGGGACTAGCGGGGGATACGAGCAGTACTTC
TRBD1	once	TRBV15	TRBJ1-3	CATRQDRASSGNTIYF	TGTGCCACCCGACAGGACAGGGCAAGCTCTGGAAACACCATATATTTT
TRBD1	NA	TRBV3-1/TRBV3-2	TRBJ2-4	CASSQDPTGGSADIQYF	TGTGCCAGCAGCCAAGATCCCACAGGGGGTTCTGCAGACATTCAGTACTTC
TRBD1	once	TRBV19	TRBJ1-1	CASSSLGQGNTEAFF	TGTGCCAGTAGTTCCCTAGGACAGGGGAACACTGAAGCTTTCTTT
NA	NA	TRBV6-1	TRBJ2-6	CASSEEGGAGANVLTF	TGTGCCAGCAGTGAAGAGGGGGGGGCTGGGGCCAACGTCCTGACTTTC
NA	NA	TRBV11-2	TRBJ2-5	CASSSSRGQETQYF	TGTGCCAGCAGCTCCTCTCGGGGACAAGAGACCCAGTACTTC
TRBD2	NA	TRBV7-2	TRBJ2-7	CASSLAAAGTNWEQYF	TGTGCCAGCAGCTTAGCGGCGGCAGGGACTAATTGGGAGCAGTACTTC
NA	NA	TRBV2	TRBJ2-1	CASSRGRGLNEQFF	TGTGCCAGCAGCAGGGGCAGGGGTTTGAATGAGCAGTTCTTC
NA	NA	TRBV6-5	TRBJ1-1	CASSDSGGNTEAFF	TGTGCCAGCAGTGACTCAGGAGGGAACACTGAAGCTTTCTTT
NA	NA	TRBV27	TRBJ2-7	CASSSSLREQYF	TGTGCCAGCAGTTCCTCTCTACGCGAGCAGTACTTC
TRBD1	NA	TRBV6-5	TRBJ1-2	CASSNRGNYGYTF	TGTGCCAGCAGTAACAGGGGTAACTATGGCTACACCTTC
NA	NA	TRBV27	TRBJ2-4	CASSKSGSIQYF	TGTGCCAGCAGTAAGTCAGGAAGCATTCAGTACTTC
NA	NA	TRBV27	TRBJ1-6	CASSLPRQASSYNSPLHF	TGTGCCAGCAGTTTACCGCGACAGGCTAGCTCCTATAATTCACCCCTCCACTTT
NA	NA	TRBV28	TRBJ1-6	CASRDRTFTNSPLHF	TGTGCCAGCAGGGACCGGACATTCACTAATTCACCCCTCCACTTT
TRBD2	NA	TRBV6-2/TRBV6-3	TRBJ2-3	CASSHGRADTQYF	TGTGCCAGCAGTCACGGGAGGGCAGATACGCAGTATTTT
NA	NA	TRBV12-5	TRBJ1-6	CASGLTGLGSPLHF	TGTGCTAGTGGTCTTACAGGGCTCGGTTCACCCCTCCACTTT
NA	NA	TRBV14	TRBJ2-1	CASSPLGPYNEQFF	TGTGCCAGCAGCCCGTTGGGCCCCTACAATGAGCAGTTCTTC
NA	NA	TRBV4-2	TRBJ2-4	CASSQEAGRGFKNIQYF	TGTGCCAGCAGCCAAGAGGCCGGGCGGGGTTTCAAAAACATTCAGTACTTC
NA	NA	TRBV7-8	TRBJ2-5	CASSLRRTQETQYF	TGTGCCAGCAGCTTACGTCGGACTCAAGAGACCCAGTACTTC
NA	once	TRBV14	TRBJ1-2	CASSQDYSYGYTF	TGTGCCAGCAGCCAAGATTACAGCTATGGCTACACCTTC
NA	NA	TRBV2	TRBJ2-7	CASRENQGHLKRYEQYF	TGTGCCAGCAGAGAAAACCAGGGACACCTCAAGCGGTACGAGCAGTACTTC
TRBD2	NA	TRBV6-2/TRBV6-3	TRBJ2-5	CASSLSVGGGYQETQYF	TGTGCCAGCAGTCTTTCTGTCGGGGGGGGGTACCAAGAGACCCAGTACTTC
NA	NA	TRBV5-1	TRBJ1-2	CASSLLSVTTTGGYTF	TGCGCCAGCAGCTTGCTGTCAGTTACAACGACGGGGGGCTACACCTTC
TRBD2	NA	TRBV28	TRBJ2-6	CATLTGGAGANVLTF	TGTGCCACCCTCACGGGGGGGGCTGGGGCCAACGTCCTGACTTTC